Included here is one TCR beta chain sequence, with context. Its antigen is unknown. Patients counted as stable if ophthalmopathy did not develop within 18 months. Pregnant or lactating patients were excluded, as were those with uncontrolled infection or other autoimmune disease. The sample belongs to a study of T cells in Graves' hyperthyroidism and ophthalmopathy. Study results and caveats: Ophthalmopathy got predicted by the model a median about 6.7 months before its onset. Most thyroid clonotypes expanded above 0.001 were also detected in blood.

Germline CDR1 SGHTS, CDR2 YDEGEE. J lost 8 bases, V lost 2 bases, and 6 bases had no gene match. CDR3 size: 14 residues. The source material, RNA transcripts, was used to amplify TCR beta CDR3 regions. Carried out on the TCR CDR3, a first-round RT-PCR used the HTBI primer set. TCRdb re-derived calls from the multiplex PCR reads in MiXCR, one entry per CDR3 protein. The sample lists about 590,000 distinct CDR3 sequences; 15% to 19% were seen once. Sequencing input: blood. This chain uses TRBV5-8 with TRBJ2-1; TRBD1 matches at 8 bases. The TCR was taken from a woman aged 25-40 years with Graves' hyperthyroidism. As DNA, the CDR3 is TGTGCCAGCAGCTTTCATGACAGGGGCCATGAGCAGTTCTTC. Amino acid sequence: CASSFHDRGHEQFF.